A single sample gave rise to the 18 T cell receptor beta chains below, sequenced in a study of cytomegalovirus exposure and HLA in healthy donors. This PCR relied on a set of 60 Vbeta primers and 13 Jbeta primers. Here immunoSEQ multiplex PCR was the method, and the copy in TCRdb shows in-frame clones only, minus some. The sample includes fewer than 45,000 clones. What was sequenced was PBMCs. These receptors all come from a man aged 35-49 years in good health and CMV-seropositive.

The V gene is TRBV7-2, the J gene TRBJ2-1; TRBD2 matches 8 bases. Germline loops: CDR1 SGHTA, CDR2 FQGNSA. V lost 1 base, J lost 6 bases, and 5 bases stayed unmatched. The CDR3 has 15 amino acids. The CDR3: CASSLERTSTNEQFF. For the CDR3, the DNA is TGTGCCAGCAGCTTAGAAAGGACTAGCACCAATGAGCAGTTCTTC.

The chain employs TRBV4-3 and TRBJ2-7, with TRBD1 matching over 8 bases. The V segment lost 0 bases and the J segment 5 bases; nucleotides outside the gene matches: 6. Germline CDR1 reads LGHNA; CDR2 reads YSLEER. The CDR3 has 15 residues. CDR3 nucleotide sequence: TGCGCCAGCAGCCAAGAAATTATGACAGGGGACGAGCAGTACTTC. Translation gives CASSQEIMTGDEQYF.

CDR3 protein: CASSTTSGIGDEQFF. CDR3 in DNA: TGTGCCAGCAGCACCACTAGCGGGATAGGTGATGAGCAGTTCTTC. V usage is TRBV7-2 and J usage is TRBJ2-1, with TRBD2 identical over 10 bases. Trimming removed 5 bases from V and 8 bases from J; junction bases left unmatched: 9. The CDR3 has 15 amino acids. CDR1 is SGHTA, CDR2 FQGNSA, per germline.

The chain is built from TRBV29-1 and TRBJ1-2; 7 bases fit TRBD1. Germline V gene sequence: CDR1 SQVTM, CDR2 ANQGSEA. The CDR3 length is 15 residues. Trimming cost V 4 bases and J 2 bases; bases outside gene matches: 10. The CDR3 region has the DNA TGCAGCGTTGGTGAGCCGAGACAGGGAAACTATGGCTACACCTTC. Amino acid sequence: CSVGEPRQGNYGYTF.

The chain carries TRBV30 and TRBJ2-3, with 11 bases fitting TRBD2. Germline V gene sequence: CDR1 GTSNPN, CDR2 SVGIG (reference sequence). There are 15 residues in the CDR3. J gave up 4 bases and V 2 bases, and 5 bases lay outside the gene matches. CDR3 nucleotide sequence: TGTGCCTGGAGTTGGGGTAGCGGGAGGGCAGATACGCAGTATTTT. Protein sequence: CAWSWGSGRADTQYF.

The CDR3 sequence: CASSSGTSGKDEQFF. In DNA, the CDR3 is TGTGCCAGCAGCTCCGGGACTAGCGGGAAGGATGAGCAGTTCTTC. This chain links TRBV7-3 with TRBJ2-1; 13 nucleotides agree with TRBD2. The V and J ends lost 4 bases and 8 bases, in that order; junction bases with no gene match: 5. The CDR3 contains 15 residues. Looked up from germline, CDR1 is SGHTA and CDR2 is FQGTGA.

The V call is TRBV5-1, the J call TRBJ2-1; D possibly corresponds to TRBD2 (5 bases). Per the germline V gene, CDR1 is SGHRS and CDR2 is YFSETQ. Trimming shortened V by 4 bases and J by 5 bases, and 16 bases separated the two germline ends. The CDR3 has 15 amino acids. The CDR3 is CASSPLGRIDNEQFF. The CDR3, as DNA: TGCGCCAGCAGCCCCCTAGGGAGAATAGACAATGAGCAGTTCTTC.

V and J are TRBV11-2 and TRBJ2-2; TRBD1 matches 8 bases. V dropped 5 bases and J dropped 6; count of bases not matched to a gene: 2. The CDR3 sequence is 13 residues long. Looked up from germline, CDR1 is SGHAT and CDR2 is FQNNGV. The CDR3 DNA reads TGTGCCAGCAGCCAGGACAGGGCCGGGGAGCTGTTTTTT. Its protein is CASSQDRAGELFF.

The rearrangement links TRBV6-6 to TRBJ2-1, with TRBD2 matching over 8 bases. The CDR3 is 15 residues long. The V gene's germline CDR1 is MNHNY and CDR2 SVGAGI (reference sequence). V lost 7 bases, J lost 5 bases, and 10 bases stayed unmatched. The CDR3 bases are TGTGCCAGCACTTCTCCCGCAGCGGGAGACAATGAGCAGTTCTTC. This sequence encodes CASTSPAAGDNEQFF.

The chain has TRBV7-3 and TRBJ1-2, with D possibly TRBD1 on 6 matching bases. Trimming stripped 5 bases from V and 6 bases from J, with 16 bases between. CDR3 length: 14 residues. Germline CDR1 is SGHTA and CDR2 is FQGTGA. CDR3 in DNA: TGTGCCAGCAGCCCTCGACAGGAACCCGATGGCTACACCTTC. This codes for CASSPRQEPDGYTF.

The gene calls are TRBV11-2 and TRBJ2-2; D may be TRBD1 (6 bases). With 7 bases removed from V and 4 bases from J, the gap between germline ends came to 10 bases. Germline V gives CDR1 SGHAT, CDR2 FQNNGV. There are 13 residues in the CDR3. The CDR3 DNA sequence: TGTGCCAGCACCGGACAGACCACCGGGGAGCTGTTTTTT. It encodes CASTGQTTGELFF.

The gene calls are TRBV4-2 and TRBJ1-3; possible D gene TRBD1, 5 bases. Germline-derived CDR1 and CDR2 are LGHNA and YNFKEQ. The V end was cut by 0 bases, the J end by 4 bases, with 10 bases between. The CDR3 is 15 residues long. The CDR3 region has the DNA TGTGCCAGCAGCCAAGAGGAGGGGCCGGGAAACACCATATATTTT. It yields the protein CASSQEEGPGNTIYF.

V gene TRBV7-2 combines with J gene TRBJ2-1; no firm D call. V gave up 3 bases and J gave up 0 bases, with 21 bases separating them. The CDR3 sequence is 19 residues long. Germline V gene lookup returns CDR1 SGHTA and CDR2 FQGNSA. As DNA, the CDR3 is TGTGCCAGCAGCTTTGGTGTGGTTAGCTCCCAGAGCTCCTACAATGAGCAGTTCTTC. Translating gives CASSFGVVSSQSSYNEQFF.

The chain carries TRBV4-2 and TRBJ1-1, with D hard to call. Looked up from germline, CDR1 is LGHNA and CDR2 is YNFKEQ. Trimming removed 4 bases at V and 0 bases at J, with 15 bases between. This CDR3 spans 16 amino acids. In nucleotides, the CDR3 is TGTGCCAGCAGCCGATTACCAGGAGGAATGAACACTGAAGCTTTCTTT. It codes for CASSRLPGGMNTEAFF.

CDR3 protein: CSVLGLAGLVRYNEQFF. CDR3 DNA: TGCAGCGTTCTAGGACTAGCGGGATTGGTGCGTTACAATGAGCAGTTCTTC. The gene calls are TRBV29-1 and TRBJ2-1, with TRBD2 matching 12 bases. The CDR3 length is 17 residues. With V trimmed by 5 bases and J by 4 bases, 12 bases remained unmatched. Germline V lookup: CDR1 SQVTM, CDR2 ANQGSEA.

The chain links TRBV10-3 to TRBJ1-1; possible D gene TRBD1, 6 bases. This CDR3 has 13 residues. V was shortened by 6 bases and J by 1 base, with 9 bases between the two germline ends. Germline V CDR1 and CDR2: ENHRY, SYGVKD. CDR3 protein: CAIRLQGNTEAFF. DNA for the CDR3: TGTGCCATCAGGTTACAGGGGAACACTGAAGCTTTCTTT.

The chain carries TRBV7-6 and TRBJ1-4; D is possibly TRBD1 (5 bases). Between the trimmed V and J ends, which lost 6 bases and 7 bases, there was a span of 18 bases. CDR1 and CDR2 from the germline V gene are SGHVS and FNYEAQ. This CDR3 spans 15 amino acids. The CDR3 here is CASSPGRGGREKLFF. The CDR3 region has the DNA TGTGCCAGCAGTCCCGGTCGGGGGGGACGTGAAAAACTGTTTTTT. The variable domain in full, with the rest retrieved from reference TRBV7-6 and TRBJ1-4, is GAGVSQSPRYKVTKRGQDVALRCDPISGHVSLYWYRQALGQGPEFLTYFNYEAQQDKSGLPNDRFSAERPEGSISTLTIQRTEQRDSAMYRCASSPGRGGREKLFFGSGTQLSVL.

This CDR3 reads CASSLDRVAGELFF. The CDR3 DNA reads TGTGCCAGCAGCTTAGACAGGGTGGCCGGGGAGCTGTTTTTT. This sequence joins TRBV7-2 and TRBJ2-2; possible D gene TRBD1, 6 bases. The CDR3 is 14 residues long. Germline assignment: CDR1 SGHTA and CDR2 FQGNSA. The V and J ends lost 1 base and 6 bases respectively, with 9 bases between them.